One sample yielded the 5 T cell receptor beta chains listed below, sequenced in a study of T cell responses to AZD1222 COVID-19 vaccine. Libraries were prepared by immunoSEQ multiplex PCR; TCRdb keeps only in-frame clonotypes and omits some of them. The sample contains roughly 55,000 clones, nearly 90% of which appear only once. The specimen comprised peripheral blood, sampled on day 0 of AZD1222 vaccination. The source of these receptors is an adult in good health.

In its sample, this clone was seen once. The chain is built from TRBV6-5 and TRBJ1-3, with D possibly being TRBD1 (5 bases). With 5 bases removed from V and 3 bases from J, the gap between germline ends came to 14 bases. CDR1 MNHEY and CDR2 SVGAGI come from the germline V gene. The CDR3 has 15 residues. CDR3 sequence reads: CASSSWGLSGNTIYF. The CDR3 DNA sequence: TGTGCCAGCAGTAGTTGGGGCCTCAGTGGAAACACCATATATTTT.

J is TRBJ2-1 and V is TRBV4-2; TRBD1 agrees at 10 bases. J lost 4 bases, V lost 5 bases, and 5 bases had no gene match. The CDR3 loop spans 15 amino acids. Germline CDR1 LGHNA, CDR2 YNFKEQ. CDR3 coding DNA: TGTGCCAGCAGCGCGACAGGGGGCGAATACAATGAGCAGTTCTTC. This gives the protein CASSATGGEYNEQFF.

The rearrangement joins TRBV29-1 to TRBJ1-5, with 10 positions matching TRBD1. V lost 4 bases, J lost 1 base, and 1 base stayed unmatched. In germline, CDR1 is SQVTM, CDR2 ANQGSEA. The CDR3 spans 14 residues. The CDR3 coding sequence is TGCAGCGTTGGACAGGGGGCGAGCAATCAGCCCCAGCATTTT. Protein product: CSVGQGASNQPQHF.

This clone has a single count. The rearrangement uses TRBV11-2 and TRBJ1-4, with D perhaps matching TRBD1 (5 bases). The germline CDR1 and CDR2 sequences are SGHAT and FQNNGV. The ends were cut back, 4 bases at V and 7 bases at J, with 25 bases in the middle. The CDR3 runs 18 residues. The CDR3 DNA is TGTGCCAGCAGCTCCAGTCCCTATTGGCCGAGAAGGGGTGAAAAACTGTTTTTT. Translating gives CASSSSPYWPRRGEKLFF.

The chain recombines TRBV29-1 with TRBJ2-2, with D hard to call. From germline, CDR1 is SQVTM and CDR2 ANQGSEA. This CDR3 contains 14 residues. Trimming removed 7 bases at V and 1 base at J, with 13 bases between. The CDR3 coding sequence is TGCAGCGCCTCGGGTTACGAGAACACCGGGGAGCTGTTTTTT. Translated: CSASGYENTGELFF.